The next 5 T cell receptor beta chains were all read from a single sample in a study of shared clonotypes between healthy human individuals. The naive CD8 population came from CD45RO-negative cells selected for CCR7, without terminally differentiated effector memory CD45RA+ cells. Sequencing used immunoSEQ multiplex PCR; TCRdb keeps in-frame clones, though not all of them. The sample shows 2 million to 2.5 million clones, approximately 94% of them seen only once. The source material was naive CD8+ T cells sorted from blood. The receptor source for this set is a man younger than 35 in good health.

This clone was seen once. The rearrangement uses TRBV6-5 and TRBJ1-2, with D unclear. The CDR3 length is 10 residues. Trimming left V 2 bases short and J 7 bases short, with 2 bases between. CDR1 and CDR2 (germline): MNHEY, SVGAGI. CDR3 DNA: TGTGCCAGCAGTTACAGTGGCTACACCTTC. Translated, it gives CASSYSGYTF.

This rearrangement joins TRBV7-9 to TRBJ1-2; D is possibly TRBD1 (6 bases). The CDR3 runs to 16 residues. Germline V gene lookup returns CDR1 SEHNR and CDR2 FQNEAQ (reference sequence). V lost 5 bases, J lost 5 bases, and 21 bases lay in between. As DNA, the CDR3 is TGTGCCAGCAGCCCACCCCACGGAGGGGGAGAGTATGGCTACACCTTC. Encoded protein: CASSPPHGGGEYGYTF.

The chain links TRBV7-9 to TRBJ1-2; the match to TRBD1 covers 9 bases. The CDR3 totals 16 residues. CDR1 is SEHNR, CDR2 FQNEAQ, per germline (reference sequence). Losses at the gene ends were 6 bases for V and 1 base for J; bases not matched to a gene: 9. CDR3 DNA sequence: TGTGCCAGCAGTTTGGACGGGACAGGGAATAACTATGGCTACACCTTC. Translating gives CASSLDGTGNNYGYTF.

The chain recombines TRBV20-1 with TRBJ2-1; D not certain. CDR3 size: 10 residues. Germline assignment: CDR1 DFQATT and CDR2 SNEGSKA (reference sequence). CDR3 residues: CSGTENEQFF. The CDR3 coding sequence is TGCAGCGGCACTGAGAATGAGCAGTTCTTC.

Worth noting for this clone: Other nucleotide sequences in the sample specify the same CDR3. This chain connects TRBV7-9 to TRBJ2-7; D is unclear. V was trimmed by 0 bases and J by 6 bases, leaving 6 bases between them. Germline V gene lookup returns CDR1 SEHNR and CDR2 FQNEAQ (reference sequence). The CDR3 extends over 12 amino acids. CDR3 sequence reads: CASSLASGEQYF. CDR3 bases: TGTGCCAGCAGCTTAGCGTCTGGCGAGCAGTACTTC.